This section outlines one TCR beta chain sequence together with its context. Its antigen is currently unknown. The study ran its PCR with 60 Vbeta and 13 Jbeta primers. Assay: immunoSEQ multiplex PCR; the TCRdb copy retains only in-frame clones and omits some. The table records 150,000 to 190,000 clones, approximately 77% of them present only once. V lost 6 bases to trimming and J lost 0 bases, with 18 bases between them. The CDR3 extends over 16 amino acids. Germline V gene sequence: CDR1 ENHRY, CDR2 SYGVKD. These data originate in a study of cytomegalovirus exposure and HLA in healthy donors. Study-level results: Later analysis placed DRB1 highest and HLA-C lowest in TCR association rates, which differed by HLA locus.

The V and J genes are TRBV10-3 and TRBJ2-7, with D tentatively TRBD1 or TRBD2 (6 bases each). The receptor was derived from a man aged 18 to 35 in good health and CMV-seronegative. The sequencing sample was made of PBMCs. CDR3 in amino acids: CAISEGGGDSSYEQYF. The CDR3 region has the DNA TGTGCCATCAGCGAGGGGGGCGGAGATAGCTCCTACGAGCAGTACTTC.